This record concerns one T cell receptor (beta chain) sequence. The antigen is undetermined. At cycle 4 day 1, cycle 7 day 1, and baseline, blood was sampled. This sample was taken from a study of OX40 agonist ivuxolimab in advanced cancers. The method was immunoSEQ multiplex PCR; TCRdb's version includes in-frame clones alone and lacks a portion of them. The repertoire holds roughly 93,000 clones, with 75% to 95% as singletons. From germline, CDR1 is GTSNPN and CDR2 SVGIG (reference sequence). The V segment lost 1 base and the J segment 5 bases; nucleotides outside the gene matches: 11. The CDR3 totals 17 residues. Broader study findings: Doses of 0.1 to 3.0 mg/kg were accompanied by clonal expansion of CD4+ and CD8+ blood T cells by week 6. The study did not work out the antigen specificity of the expanded peripheral T cells.

This chain joins TRBV30 and TRBJ2-7, with 13 bases matching TRBD2. This TCR came from an adult with an advanced solid tumor such as melanoma, head and neck, liver or kidney cancer. The sample here was CD4+ or CD8+ T cells sorted from blood, taken in a trial of the OX40 agonist ivuxolimab. CDR3 loop: CAWSGKKGLAGLNEQYF. CDR3 in DNA: TGTGCCTGGAGTGGAAAGAAGGGACTAGCGGGACTGAACGAGCAGTACTTC. Full variable domain (outside the CDR3, taken from reference TRBV30 and TRBJ2-7): SQTIHQWPATLVQPVGSPLSLECTVEGTSNPNLYWYRQAAGRGLQLLFYSVGIGQISSEVPQNLSASRPQDRQFILSSKKLLLSDSGFYLCAWSGKKGLAGLNEQYFGPGTRLTVT.